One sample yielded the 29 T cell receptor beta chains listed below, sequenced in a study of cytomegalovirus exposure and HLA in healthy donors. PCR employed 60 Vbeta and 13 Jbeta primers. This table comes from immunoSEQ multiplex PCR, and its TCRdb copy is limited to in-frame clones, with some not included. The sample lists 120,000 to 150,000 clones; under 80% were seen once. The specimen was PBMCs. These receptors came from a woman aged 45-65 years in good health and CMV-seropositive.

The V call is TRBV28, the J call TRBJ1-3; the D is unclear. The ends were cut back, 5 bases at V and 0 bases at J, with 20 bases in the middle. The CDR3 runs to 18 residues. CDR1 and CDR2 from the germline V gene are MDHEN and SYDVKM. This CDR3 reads CASSPRAPGTFSGNTIYF. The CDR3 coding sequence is TGTGCCAGCAGTCCCCGAGCTCCCGGTACTTTCTCTGGAAACACCATATATTTT.

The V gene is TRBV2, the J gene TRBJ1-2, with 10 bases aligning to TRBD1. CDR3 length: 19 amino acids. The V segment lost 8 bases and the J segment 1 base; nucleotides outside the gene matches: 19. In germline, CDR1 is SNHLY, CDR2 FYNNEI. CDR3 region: CASVGDRGSQPLINYGYTF. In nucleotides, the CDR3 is TGTGCCAGCGTAGGGGACAGGGGATCGCAGCCCTTAATTAACTATGGCTACACCTTC. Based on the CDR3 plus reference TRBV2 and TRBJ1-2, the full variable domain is EPEVTQTPSHQVTQMGQEVILRCVPISNHLYFYWYRQILGQKVEFLVSFYNNEISEKSEIFDDQFSVERPDGSNFTLKIRSTKLEDSAMYFCASVGDRGSQPLINYGYTFGSGTRLTVV.

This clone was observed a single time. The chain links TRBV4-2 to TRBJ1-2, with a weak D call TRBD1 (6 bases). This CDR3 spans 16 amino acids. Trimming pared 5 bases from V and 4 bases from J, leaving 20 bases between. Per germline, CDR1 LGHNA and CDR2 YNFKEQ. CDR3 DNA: TGTGCCAGCAGCTTATCTGGACAGTCCGATTTCTATGGCTACACCTTC. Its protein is CASSLSGQSDFYGYTF.

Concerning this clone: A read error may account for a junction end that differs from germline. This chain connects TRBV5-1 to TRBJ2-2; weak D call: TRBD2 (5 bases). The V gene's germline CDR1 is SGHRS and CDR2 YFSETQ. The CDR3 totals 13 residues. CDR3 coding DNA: TGCACCAGCAGCTTTGGGAGCACCGGGGAGCTGTTTTTT. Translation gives CTSSFGSTGELFF.

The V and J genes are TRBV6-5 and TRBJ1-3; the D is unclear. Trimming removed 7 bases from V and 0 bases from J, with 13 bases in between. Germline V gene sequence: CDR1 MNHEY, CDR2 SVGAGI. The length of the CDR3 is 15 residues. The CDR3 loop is CASTPNRDSGNTIYF. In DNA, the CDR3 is TGTGCCAGCACCCCGAACCGGGACTCTGGAAACACCATATATTTT.

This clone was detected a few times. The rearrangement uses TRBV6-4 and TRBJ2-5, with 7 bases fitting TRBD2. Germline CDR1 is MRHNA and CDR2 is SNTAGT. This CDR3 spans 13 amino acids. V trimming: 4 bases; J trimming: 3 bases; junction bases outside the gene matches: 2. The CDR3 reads CASSVTSEETQYF. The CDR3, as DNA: TGTGCCAGCAGTGTCACTAGCGAAGAGACCCAGTACTTC.

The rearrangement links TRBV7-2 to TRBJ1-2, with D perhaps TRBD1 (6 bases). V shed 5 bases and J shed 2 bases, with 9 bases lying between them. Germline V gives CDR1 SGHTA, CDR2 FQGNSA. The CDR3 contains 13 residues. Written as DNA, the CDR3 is TGTGCCAGCAGCACCCAGGGGAACTATGGCTACACCTTC. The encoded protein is CASSTQGNYGYTF.

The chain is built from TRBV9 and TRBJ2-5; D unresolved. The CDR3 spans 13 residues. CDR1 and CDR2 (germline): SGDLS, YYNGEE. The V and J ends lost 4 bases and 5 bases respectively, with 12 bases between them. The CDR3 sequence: CASSPLSDETQYF. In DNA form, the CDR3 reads TGTGCCAGCAGCCCCCTAAGCGACGAGACCCAGTACTTC. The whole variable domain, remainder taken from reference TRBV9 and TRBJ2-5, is DSGVTQTPKHLITATGQRVTLRCSPRSGDLSVYWYQQSLDQGLQFLIQYYNGEERAKGNILERFSAQQFPDLHSELNLSSLELGDSALYFCASSPLSDETQYFGPGTRLLVL.

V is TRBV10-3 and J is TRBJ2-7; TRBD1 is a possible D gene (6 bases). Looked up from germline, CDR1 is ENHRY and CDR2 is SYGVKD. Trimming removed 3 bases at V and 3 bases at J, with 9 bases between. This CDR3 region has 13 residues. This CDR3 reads CAISDYRDYEQYF. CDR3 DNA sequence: TGTGCCATCAGTGACTACAGGGACTACGAGCAGTACTTC.

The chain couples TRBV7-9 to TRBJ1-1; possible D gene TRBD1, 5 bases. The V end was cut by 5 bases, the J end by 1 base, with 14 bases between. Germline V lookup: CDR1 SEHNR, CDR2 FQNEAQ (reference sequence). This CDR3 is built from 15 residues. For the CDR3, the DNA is TGTGCCAGCAGCCGGGGGGAAGGGGAGAACACTGAAGCTTTCTTT. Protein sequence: CASSRGEGENTEAFF. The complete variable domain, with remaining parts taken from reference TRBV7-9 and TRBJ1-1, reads DTGVSQNPRHKITKRGQNVTFRCDPISEHNRLYWYRQTLGQGPEFLTYFQNEAQLEKSRLLSDRFSAERPKGSFSTLEIQRTEQGDSAMYLCASSRGEGENTEAFFGQGTRLTVV.

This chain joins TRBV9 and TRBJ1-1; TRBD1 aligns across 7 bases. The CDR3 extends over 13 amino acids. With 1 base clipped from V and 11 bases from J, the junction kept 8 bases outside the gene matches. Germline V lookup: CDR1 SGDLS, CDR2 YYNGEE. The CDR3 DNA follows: TGTGCCAGCAGCGTAACAGGGGAACCGCCGGCTTTCTTT. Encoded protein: CASSVTGEPPAFF.

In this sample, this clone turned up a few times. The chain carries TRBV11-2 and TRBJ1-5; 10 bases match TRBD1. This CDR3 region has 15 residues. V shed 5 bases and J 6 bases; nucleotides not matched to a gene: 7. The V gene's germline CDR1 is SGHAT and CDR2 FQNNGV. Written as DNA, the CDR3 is TGTGCCAGCAGCCTAGGGACAGGGGCCCGTCAGCCCCAGCATTTT. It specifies CASSLGTGARQPQHF.

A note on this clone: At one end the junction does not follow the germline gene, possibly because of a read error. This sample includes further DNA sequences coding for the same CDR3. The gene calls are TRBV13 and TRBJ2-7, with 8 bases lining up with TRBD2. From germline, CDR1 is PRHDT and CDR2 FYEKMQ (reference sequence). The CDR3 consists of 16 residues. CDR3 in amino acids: CASSLGLPSGYYEQYF. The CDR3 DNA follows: TGTGCCAGCAGCCTAGGCCTACCTAGCGGGTACTACGAGCAGTACTTC.

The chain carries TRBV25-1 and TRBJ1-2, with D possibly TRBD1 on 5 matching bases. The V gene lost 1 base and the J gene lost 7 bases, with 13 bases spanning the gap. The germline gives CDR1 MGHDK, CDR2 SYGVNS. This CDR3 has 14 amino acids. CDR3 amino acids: CASSEWRGESGYTF. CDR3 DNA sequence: TGTGCCAGCAGTGAATGGCGGGGGGAATCTGGCTACACCTTC.

CDR3 protein: CASSLTGSWTEAFF. Here the CDR3 DNA reads TGCGCCAGCAGCCTAACAGGGAGTTGGACTGAAGCTTTCTTT. This chain links TRBV4-3 with TRBJ1-1; tentatively, D is TRBD1 (6 bases). Germline V lookup: CDR1 LGHNA, CDR2 YSLEER. Trimming removed 4 bases at V and 5 bases at J, with 14 bases between. The CDR3 runs 14 residues.

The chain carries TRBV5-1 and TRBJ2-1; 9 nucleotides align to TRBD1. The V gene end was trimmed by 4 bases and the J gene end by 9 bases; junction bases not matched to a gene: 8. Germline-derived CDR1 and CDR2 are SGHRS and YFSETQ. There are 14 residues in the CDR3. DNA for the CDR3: TGCGCCAGCAGCACACCCCGGGACAGGGCTGAGCAGTTCTTC. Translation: CASSTPRDRAEQFF.

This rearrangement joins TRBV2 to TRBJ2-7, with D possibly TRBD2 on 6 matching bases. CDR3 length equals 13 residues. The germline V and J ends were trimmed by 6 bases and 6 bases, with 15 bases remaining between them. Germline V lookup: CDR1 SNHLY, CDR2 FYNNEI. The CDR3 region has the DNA TGTGCCAGCAGGGGGGACTTAAACGGCGAGCAGTACTTC. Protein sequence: CASRGDLNGEQYF.

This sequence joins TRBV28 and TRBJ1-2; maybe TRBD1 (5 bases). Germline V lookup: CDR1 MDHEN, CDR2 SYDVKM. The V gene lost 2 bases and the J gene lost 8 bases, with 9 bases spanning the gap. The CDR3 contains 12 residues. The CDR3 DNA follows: TGTGCCAGCAGTTTAGACAGTATAGGCTACACCTTC. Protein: CASSLDSIGYTF.

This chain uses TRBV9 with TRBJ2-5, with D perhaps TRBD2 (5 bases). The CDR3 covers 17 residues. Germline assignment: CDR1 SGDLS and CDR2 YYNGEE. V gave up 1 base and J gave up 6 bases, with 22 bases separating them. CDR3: CASSVFGGAQTLQTQYF. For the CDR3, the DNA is TGTGCCAGCAGCGTATTCGGAGGAGCCCAAACGCTACAGACCCAGTACTTC.

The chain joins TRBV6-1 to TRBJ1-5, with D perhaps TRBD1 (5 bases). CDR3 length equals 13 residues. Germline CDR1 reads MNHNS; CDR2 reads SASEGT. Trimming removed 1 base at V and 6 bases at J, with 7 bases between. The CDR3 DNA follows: TGTGCCAGCAGTGAAGAAAGGGGTCAGCCCCAGCATTTT. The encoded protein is CASSEERGQPQHF.

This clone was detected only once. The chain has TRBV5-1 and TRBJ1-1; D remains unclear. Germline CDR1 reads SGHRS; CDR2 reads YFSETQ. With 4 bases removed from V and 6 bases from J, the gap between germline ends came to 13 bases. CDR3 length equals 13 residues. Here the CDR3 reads CASSPGLDSEAFF. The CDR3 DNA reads TGCGCCAGCAGCCCGGGGTTGGATTCTGAAGCTTTCTTT.

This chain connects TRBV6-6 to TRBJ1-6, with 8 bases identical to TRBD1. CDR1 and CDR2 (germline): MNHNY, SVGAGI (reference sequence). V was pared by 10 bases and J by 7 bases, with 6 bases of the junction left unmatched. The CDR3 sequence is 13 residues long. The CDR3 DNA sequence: TGTGCCATCAGGACAGGGTCAAATTCACCCCTCCACTTT. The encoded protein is CAIRTGSNSPLHF.

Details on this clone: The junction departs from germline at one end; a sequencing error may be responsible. CDR3 protein: CGTGGRGGSGNTIYF. CDR3 nucleotide sequence: TGCGGGACCGGCGGGAGAGGGGGCTCTGGAAACACCATATATTTT. The gene calls are TRBV28 and TRBJ1-3; a weak D match, TRBD1 (6 bases). The CDR3 has 15 amino acids. CDR1 is MDHEN and CDR2 is SYDVKM in the germline V gene.

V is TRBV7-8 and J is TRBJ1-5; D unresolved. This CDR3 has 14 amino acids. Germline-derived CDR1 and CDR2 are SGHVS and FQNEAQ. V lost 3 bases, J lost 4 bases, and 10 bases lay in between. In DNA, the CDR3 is TGTGCCAGCAGCTTCGCGGGAAGTAATCAGCCCCAGCATTTT. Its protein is CASSFAGSNQPQHF.

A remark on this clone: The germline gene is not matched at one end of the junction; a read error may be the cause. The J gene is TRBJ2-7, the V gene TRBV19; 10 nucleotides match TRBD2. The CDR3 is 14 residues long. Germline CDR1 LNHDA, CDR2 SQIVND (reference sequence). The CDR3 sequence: CASRASGGTYEQYF. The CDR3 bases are TGTGCGAGTAGGGCTAGCGGGGGTACCTACGAGCAGTACTTC.

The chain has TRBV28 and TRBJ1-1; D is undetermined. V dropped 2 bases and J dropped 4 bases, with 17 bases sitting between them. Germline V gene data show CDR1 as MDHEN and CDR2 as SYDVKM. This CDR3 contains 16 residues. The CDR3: CASSLGVLGVRTEAFF. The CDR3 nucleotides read TGTGCCAGCAGTTTAGGAGTGTTGGGTGTTCGCACTGAAGCTTTCTTT. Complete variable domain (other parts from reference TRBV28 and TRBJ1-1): DVKVTQSSRYLVKRTGEKVFLECVQDMDHENMFWYRQDPGLGLRLIYFSYDVKMKEKGDIPEGYSVSREKKERFSLILESASTNQTSMYLCASSLGVLGVRTEAFFGQGTRLTVV.

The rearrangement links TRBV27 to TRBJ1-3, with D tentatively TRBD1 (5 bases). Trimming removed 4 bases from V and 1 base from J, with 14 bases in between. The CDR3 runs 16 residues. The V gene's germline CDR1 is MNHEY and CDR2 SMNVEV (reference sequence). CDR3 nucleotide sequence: TGTGCCAGCAGTTCCTTCGCAGGGTATTCTGGAAACACCATATATTTT. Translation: CASSSFAGYSGNTIYF.

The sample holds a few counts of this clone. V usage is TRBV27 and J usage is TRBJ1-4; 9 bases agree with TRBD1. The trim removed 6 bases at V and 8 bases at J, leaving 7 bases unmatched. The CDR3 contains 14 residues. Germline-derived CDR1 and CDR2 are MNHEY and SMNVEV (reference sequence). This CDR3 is CASSGTGSGEKLFF. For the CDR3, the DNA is TGTGCCAGCAGCGGGACAGGGTCGGGGGAAAAACTGTTTTTT.

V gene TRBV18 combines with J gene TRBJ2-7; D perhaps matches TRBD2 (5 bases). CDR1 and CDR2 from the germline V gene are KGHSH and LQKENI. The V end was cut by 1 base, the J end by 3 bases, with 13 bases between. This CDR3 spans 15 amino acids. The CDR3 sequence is CASSPQRAVHYEQYF. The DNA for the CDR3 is TGTGCCAGCTCACCACAGAGGGCAGTTCACTACGAGCAGTACTTC.